These 14 T cell receptor beta chains originate from one sample sequenced in a study of tumor-infiltrating lymphocytes in primary liver carcinoma. The 20-30 mg bulk tissue piece was not sorted before simultaneous RNA and DNA extraction. The input was 400 to 500 ng total RNA; TCR beta cDNA was made from it with a constant-region primer. TCR beta libraries came from three nested multiplex PCR rounds using slightly modified ARM-PCR. Forward primers for TRBV1-TRBV30 and a C-beta reverse primer served the first two PCR rounds, at 10 cycles each. TCRdb independently ran MiXCR on the multiplex PCR reads; one entry per CDR3 protein. Counted here are 50,000 or so distinct CDR3 sequences, around 77% occurring once; the ten biggest clones make up approximately 25%. The sample taken for sequencing was liver tumor tissue from sampling region 5. The subset: tumor region T5, tumor centre. The source of these receptors is a man aged 35 to 55 with primary liver carcinoma and hepatitis B virus infection.

A word on this clonotype: An end of the junction does not agree with germline; a read error may underlie this. The J gene is TRBJ2-2, the V gene TRBV29-1; TRBD2 agrees at 9 bases. This CDR3 has 16 amino acids. The germline V gene has CDR1 SQVTM and CDR2 ANQGSEA. CDR3: CSVAGLAATDTGELFF. The CDR3, as DNA: TGCAGCGTTGCGGGACTAGCAGCAACGGACACAGGGGAGCTGTTTTTT.

Notes on this clonotype: This is likely a read error, given that the CDR3 carries no conserved phenylalanine or tryptophan at its end. The J gene is TRBJ2-7, the V gene TRBV11-2, with D perhaps matching TRBD1 or TRBD2 (6 bases each). CDR1 is SGHAT, CDR2 FQNNGV, per germline. This CDR3 contains 12 residues. The CDR3 reads CASSPGGYGQYY. The CDR3 DNA sequence: TGCGCCAGTAGTCCCGGGGGCTACGGGCAGTACTAC.

The chain combines TRBV12-3 or TRBV12-4 with TRBJ2-1; TRBD2 aligns across 10 bases. This CDR3 has 15 amino acids. CDR3 sequence: CVSSLQAGGHHEQFF. Written as DNA, the CDR3 is TGTGTTAGCAGTTTACAAGCGGGAGGGCACCATGAGCAGTTCTTC.

V gene TRBV7-2 combines with J gene TRBJ1-1; D unresolved. Germline CDR1 and CDR2: SGHTA and FQGNSA. The ends were cut back, 5 bases at V and 7 bases at J, with 20 bases in the middle. CDR3 length equals 15 residues. This CDR3 reads CASSLELGITIEAFF. The DNA of the CDR3 is TGTGCCAGCAGCCTAGAATTAGGGATAACTATTGAAGCTTTCTTT. Based on the CDR3 plus reference TRBV7-2 and TRBJ1-1, the full variable domain is GAGVSQSPSNKVTEKGKDVELRCDPISGHTALYWYRQSLGQGLEFLIYFQGNSAPDKSGLPSDRFSAERTGGSVSTLTIQRTQQEDSAVYLCASSLELGITIEAFFGQGTRLTVV.

As for this clonotype: An end of the junction differs from the germline gene, which may be a read error. The chain joins TRBV25-1 to TRBJ1-5; possibly TRBD1 for D (5 bases). The CDR3 has 18 amino acids. The germline CDR1 and CDR2 sequences are MGHDK and SYGVNS. The CDR3 sequence: CASTTGAGPPLGNQSQHF. In DNA, the CDR3 is TGTGCCAGCACCACCGGGGCAGGGCCCCCTTTGGGCAATCAGTCCCAGCATTTT.

With respect to this clonotype: The junction does not match germline at one end; this may be a read error. J is TRBJ2-6 and V is TRBV12-3 or TRBV12-4; D call uncertain. The CDR3 loop spans 14 amino acids. The CDR3 loop is CTSSLKSGANVLTF. The CDR3 bases are TGCACCAGCAGCCTGAAATCTGGGGCCAACGTCCTGACTTTC.

Concerning this clonotype: The junction differs from germline at one of its ends, possibly a read error. The V call is TRBV6-1, the J call TRBJ2-3; 8 bases agree with TRBD2. This CDR3 comprises 14 residues. From germline, CDR1 is MNHNS and CDR2 SASEGT. CDR3 nucleotides: TGTGCCAGCGGACCAGCGGGAGAAACATATACACAGTATTTT. Protein: CASGPAGETYTQYF.

On this clonotype itself: Likely a read error: the CDR3 ends without its conserved phenylalanine or tryptophan. The chain couples TRBV5-1 to TRBJ2-2; D is tentatively TRBD1 or TRBD2 (5 bases each). Germline V gene sequence: CDR1 SGHRS, CDR2 YFSETQ. The CDR3 is 14 amino acids. The CDR3 nucleotides are TGCGCCACGAAGGAAGATGGGGCGCCGAGGGAACTGTTTTAT. Translation: CATKEDGAPRELFY.

For this clonotype: The junction does not match germline at one end; this may be a read error. The chain uses TRBV5-1 and TRBJ2-1, with 10 bases lining up with TRBD2. The length of the CDR3 is 14 residues. CDR1 and CDR2 from the germline V gene are SGHRS and YFSETQ. CDR3 in DNA: TGCGCCAGCACATTAGCGGGAGGTTACAATGGGCAGTTCTTC. Translated, it gives CASTLAGGYNGQFF. The full variable domain, completed using reference TRBV5-1 and TRBJ2-1, is KAGVTQTPRYLIKTRGQQVTLSCSPISGHRSVSWYQQTPGQGLQFLFEYFSETQRNKGNFPGRFSGRQFSNSRSEMNVSTLELGDSALYLCASTLAGGYNGQFFGPGTRLTVL.

On this clonotype itself: Compared with germline, one end of the junction differs, possibly owing to a read error. The chain employs TRBV28 and TRBJ2-4; D possibly corresponds to TRBD1 (5 bases). The length of the CDR3 is 14 residues. Germline lookup yields CDR1 MDHEN and CDR2 SYDVKM. CDR3 loop: CASSGAAAKSIQYF. The CDR3 bases are TGTGCCAGCAGTGGGGCGGCGGCCAAAAGCATTCAGTACTTC. Full variable domain (missing parts from reference TRBV28 and TRBJ2-4): DVKVTQSSRYLVKRTGEKVFLECVQDMDHENMFWYRQDPGLGLRLIYFSYDVKMKEKGDIPEGYSVSREKKERFSLILESASTNQTSMYLCASSGAAAKSIQYFGAGTRLSVL.

Comment on this clonotype: At one end the junction does not follow the germline gene, possibly because of a read error. The rearrangement joins TRBV4-2 to TRBJ2-2; 7 positions agree with TRBD2. From germline, CDR1 is LGHNA and CDR2 YNFKEQ. This CDR3 is built from 17 residues. The DNA for the CDR3 is TGTGCCAGCGGCCAAGATAGGGAGGGCACGAACACCGGGGAGCCGTTTTTT. This translates into CASGQDREGTNTGEPFF.

On this clonotype: Relative to the germline gene, one junction end is altered; a read error may explain this. V is TRBV11-2 and J is TRBJ1-1; D not certain. CDR3 length: 13 amino acids. The germline CDR1 and CDR2 sequences are SGHAT and FQNNGV. The CDR3 region has the DNA TGCGCCAGCAGCTTAGGCCTGAACACTGAAGCTTCCTTC. Encoded protein: CASSLGLNTEASF.

The rearrangement links TRBV12-3 or TRBV12-4 to TRBJ1-5; D may be TRBD1 (5 bases). CDR3 length: 15 amino acids. Trimming pared 5 bases from V and 4 bases from J, leaving 15 bases between. In nucleotides, the CDR3 is TGTGCCAGCAGTAGGGACTTAGTGGGTAATCAGCCCCAGCATTTT. Translation gives CASSRDLVGNQPQHF.

This clonotype was seen once. Germline is not matched at one junction end, which may reflect a read error. This chain uses TRBV5-1 with TRBJ1-1; D ambiguous. Germline assignment: CDR1 SGHRS and CDR2 YFSETQ. This CDR3 region has 15 residues. CDR3 protein: CVSTGGRLMNTEAFF. The CDR3 bases are TGCGTCAGCACCGGAGGGAGATTGATGAACACTGAAGCTTTCTTT.